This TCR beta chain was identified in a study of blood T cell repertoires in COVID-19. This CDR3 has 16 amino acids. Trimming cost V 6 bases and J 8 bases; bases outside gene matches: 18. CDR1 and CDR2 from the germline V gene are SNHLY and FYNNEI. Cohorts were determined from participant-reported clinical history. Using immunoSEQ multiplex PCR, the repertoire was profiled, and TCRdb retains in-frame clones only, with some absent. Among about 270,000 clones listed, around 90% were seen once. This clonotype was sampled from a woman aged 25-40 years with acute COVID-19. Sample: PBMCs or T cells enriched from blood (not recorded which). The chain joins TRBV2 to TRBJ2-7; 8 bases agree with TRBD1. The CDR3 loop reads CASRNLLRDRHRQQYF. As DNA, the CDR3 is TGTGCCAGCAGGAATCTCCTGCGGGACAGGCATCGTCAGCAGTACTTC.